This TCR beta chain derives from a study of cytomegalovirus exposure and HLA in healthy donors (dated by TCRdb to about 2017). In the study overall: According to a later analysis, the roughly 120 validation repertoires were produced on the same platform as the 666 repertoires of the first cohort. The study was designed to test whether signatures of past pathogen exposure could be identified by cataloging public T cell receptors. To predict cytomegalovirus infection status, the study brought together high-throughput TCR immunosequencing, statistical association of individual TCRs with disease status, and machine learning. A separate validation cohort of roughly 130 different subjects was used in addition to the roughly 670-subject first cohort. The research as a whole found: Most TCR sequences were seen in very few donors, while some public TCRs were found in many individuals. A later analysis found that TCRs clustered in the first cohort also tended to co-occur in the approximately 120 validation repertoires, with 90% to 95% of cluster scores above 0. It was suggested by the authors that the approach could potentially be generalized to other disease states and immunological phenotypes. The study gave a list of around 170 TCR beta chains associated with cytomegalovirus. Cytomegalovirus status was reported to be diagnosed by the classifier with high specificity and sensitivity in both the original and validation cohorts. In vitro tests confirmed that a few of the cytomegalovirus-associated TCR beta chains recognize cytomegalovirus antigens. A later analysis lacked HLA typing for the validation cohort, so it scored co-occurrence in that cohort across all 120 or so repertoires.

Donors formed part of the validation cohort, which comprised 120 subjects and was distinct from the first cohort of several hundred subjects. Library method: the immunoSEQ multiplex PCR assay. The authors' analysis ran thus. A statistical classification framework was built for diagnosing cytomegalovirus status from the catalog of TCR beta chain sequences. TCRdb holds this immuneACCESS table with in-frame rearrangements only. Some clones are missing; in checked studies, unresolved V genes explain under half, and the rest has no known cause. That table supplies the V and J calls and clone size; D and trimming were determined from the DNA. The sample has 100,000 to 150,000 clones on record, over 85% of them singletons. The ten top clones hold 3% to 4% of the sample. Inclusive of the bounding cysteine and phenylalanine, the CDR3 is 14 residues long. The read is trimmed to its CDR3 DNA, 42 bases read in frame from base 1. Clipping removes 5 bases from V and 7 bases from J, with 5 as the unmatched junction base count. From the germline V gene, CDR1 is KGHSH and CDR2 is LQKENI.

Details on this clone: No cognate antigen has been identified for it. Base qualities are not recorded, but no much larger clone differs from it by a single base.

The chain uses TRBV18 and TRBJ1-6; 7 middle bases align to TRBD1. Sequencing was carried out using PBMCs. This sequence was found in a man aged 30 to 39 in good health and CMV-seronegative. The DNA sequence reads TGTGCCAGCTCAACTTGGGACAGAAATTCACCCCTCCACTTT. Its protein reads: CASSTWDRNSPLHF.